The 8 T cell receptor beta chains given below trace back to one sample, sequenced in a study of blood T cells in healthy people across ages. Alongside a J-beta primer mix, a sample-barcoded 5' primer served in a second PCR lasting about 7 to 12 cycles. One entry per CDR3 protein results from TCRdb running MiXCR on the 5' RACE reads. The sample has about 1.6 million distinct CDR3 sequences, roughly a third seen once. Sequencing was carried out using blood. These receptors all stem from a woman aged 25 to 45 in good health.

The rearrangement joins TRBV27 to TRBJ2-7; no clear D gene. This CDR3 spans 10 amino acids. Germline V CDR1 and CDR2: MNHEY, SMNVEV (reference sequence). The CDR3 region is CAIRLHEQYF. In nucleotides, the CDR3 is TGTGCTATACGGCTCCACGAGCAGTACTTC.

In this sample, this clonotype turned up a few times. The V gene is TRBV27, the J gene TRBJ1-5, with D possibly being TRBD1 (5 bases). V lost 5 bases and J 4 bases, leaving 15 bases between the germline ends. The CDR3 is 15 residues long. Germline V gene lookup returns CDR1 MNHEY and CDR2 SMNVEV (reference sequence). CDR3 protein: CASSLLPTENQPQHF. The DNA for the CDR3 is TGTGCCAGCAGTCTGCTTCCGACAGAAAATCAGCCCCAGCATTTT.

This chain links TRBV29-1 with TRBJ1-1; 7 bases line up with TRBD1. CDR3 length: 13 amino acids. The J segment lost 1 base and the V segment lost 4 bases, leaving 3 bases of the junction unmatched. Per the germline V gene, CDR1 is SQVTM and CDR2 is ANQGSEA. The CDR3 region is CSVGGTANTEAFF. The CDR3 DNA reads as TGCAGCGTTGGTGGGACAGCGAACACTGAAGCTTTCTTT. The variable domain in full, with the rest retrieved from reference TRBV29-1 and TRBJ1-1, is SAVISQKPSRDICQRGTSLTIQCQVDSQVTMMFWYRQQPGQSLTLIATANQGSEATYESGFVIDKFPISRPNLTFSTLTVSNMSPEDSSIYLCSVGGTANTEAFFGQGTRLTVV.

The chain is built from TRBV5-1 and TRBJ2-1; the match to TRBD2 covers 7 bases. CDR3 length: 14 residues. CDR1 is SGHRS and CDR2 is YFSETQ in the germline V gene. J lost 1 base, V lost 6 bases, and 4 bases had no gene match. The CDR3: CASTTAGSYNEQFF. CDR3 nucleotide sequence: TGCGCCAGCACCACAGCGGGATCCTACAATGAGCAGTTCTTC.

V and J are TRBV5-1 and TRBJ2-4; TRBD2 agrees at 8 bases. CDR1 and CDR2 (germline): SGHRS, YFSETQ. There are 14 residues in the CDR3. V shed 8 bases and J 6 bases; nucleotides not matched to a gene: 10. This CDR3 is CASTREGRGNIQYF. The CDR3 DNA sequence: TGCGCCAGTACACGGGAGGGCCGAGGAAACATTCAGTACTTC.

This clonotype came up many times. The gene calls are TRBV9 and TRBJ2-7; D is ambiguous. Per the germline V gene, CDR1 is SGDLS and CDR2 is YYNGEE. The CDR3 is 14 residues long. Trimming removed 0 bases from V and 6 bases from J, with 13 bases in between. The CDR3 DNA reads TGTGCCAGCAGCGTAGAACCAACAACGTCCGAGCAGTACTTC. It specifies CASSVEPTTSEQYF.

This clonotype has a handful of counts. The rearrangement links TRBV4-1 to TRBJ2-1; D possibly uses TRBD1 or TRBD2 (7 bases each). The CDR3 covers 16 residues. V gave up 3 bases and J gave up 7 bases, with 19 bases separating them. Germline CDR1 reads MGHRA; CDR2 reads YSYEKL. CDR3 DNA sequence: TGCGCCAGCAGCCAGCCTACCAGGGGGGGAGGGAATGAGCAGTTCTTC. Translating it yields CASSQPTRGGGNEQFF.

This chain connects TRBV12-3 or TRBV12-4 to TRBJ2-5; perhaps TRBD1 as D (5 bases). Trimming removed 5 bases at V and 2 bases at J, with 15 bases between. This CDR3 has 15 residues. The CDR3 here is CASSRSGLGQETQYF. The CDR3 DNA reads TGTGCCAGCAGTCGATCAGGGCTAGGACAAGAGACCCAGTACTTC.